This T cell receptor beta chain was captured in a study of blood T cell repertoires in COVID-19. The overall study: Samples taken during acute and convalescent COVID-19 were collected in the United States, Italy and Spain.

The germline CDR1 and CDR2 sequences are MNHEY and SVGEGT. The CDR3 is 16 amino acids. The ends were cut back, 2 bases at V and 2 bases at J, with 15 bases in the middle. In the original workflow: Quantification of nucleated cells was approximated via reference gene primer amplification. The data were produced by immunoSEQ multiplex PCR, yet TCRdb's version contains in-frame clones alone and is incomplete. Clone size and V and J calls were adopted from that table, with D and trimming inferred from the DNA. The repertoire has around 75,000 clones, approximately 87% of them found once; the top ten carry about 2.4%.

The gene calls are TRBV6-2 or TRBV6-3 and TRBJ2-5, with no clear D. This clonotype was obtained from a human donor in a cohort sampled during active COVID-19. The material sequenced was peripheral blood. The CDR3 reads CASSYPTPFRQETQYF. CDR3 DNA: TGTGCCAGCAGTTACCCGACGCCGTTCAGGCAAGAGACCCAGTACTTC.